This TCR beta chain was profiled in a study of shared clonotypes between healthy human individuals. The method was immunoSEQ multiplex PCR; TCRdb's version includes in-frame clones alone and lacks a portion of them. The sample includes 2 million to 3 million clones, under 95% seen only once; the top ten take about 0.38%. The CDR3 extends over 15 amino acids. V dropped 1 base and J dropped 6; count of bases not matched to a gene: 2. Per the germline V gene, CDR1 is SEHNR and CDR2 is FQNEAQ (reference sequence). This clonotype was obtained from a young man in good health. Some clones in this sample may be carry-over from other donors' samples. What was sequenced was naive CD4+ T cells from PBMCs. Subset in this sample: CD45RA+ positively selected. V is TRBV7-9 and J is TRBJ2-5; TRBD2 matches 13 bases. The CDR3 DNA is TGTGCCAGCAGCTTAGGGACTAGCGGGAGTAAGACCCAGTACTTC. This gives the protein CASSLGTSGSKTQYF.